The next 28 T cell receptor beta chains were all read from a single sample in a study of OX40 agonist ivuxolimab in advanced cancers. Libraries were prepared by immunoSEQ multiplex PCR; TCRdb keeps only in-frame clonotypes and omits some of them. Of 70,000 to 90,000 clones detected, approximately 92% appear once; the ten largest clones hold 11%. Sequencing used CD4+ or CD8+ T cells sorted from blood, obtained in a trial of the OX40 agonist ivuxolimab. The origin of the receptors is an adult with an advanced solid tumor such as melanoma, head and neck, liver or kidney cancer.

This clone was counted only a few times. The V gene is TRBV4-1, the J gene TRBJ2-1, with D unresolved. The ends were cut back, 8 bases at V and 8 bases at J, with 13 bases in the middle. This CDR3 is built from 12 residues. From germline, CDR1 is MGHRA and CDR2 YSYEKL. The CDR3 coding sequence is TGCGCCAGCGGCTTTTCCTTGGATGAGCAGTTCTTC. This encodes CASGFSLDEQFF.

This clone was recorded a few times. The chain has TRBV7-2 and TRBJ1-1; the D is unclear. The V and J ends lost 4 bases and 3 bases respectively, with 12 bases between them. CDR3 length: 14 residues. The germline CDR1 and CDR2 sequences are SGHTA and FQGNSA. CDR3 DNA: TGTGCCAGCAGCTACCAACGGGGTGACACTGAAGCTTTCTTT. Amino acid sequence: CASSYQRGDTEAFF.

This chain connects TRBV10-2 to TRBJ2-7, with a possible D match to TRBD1 (5 bases). The CDR3 has 13 amino acids. The V and J ends lost 8 bases and 4 bases respectively, with 15 bases between them. The V gene's germline CDR1 is WSHSY and CDR2 SAAADI. The CDR3 here is CASLRAGNYEQYF. DNA of the CDR3: TGCGCCAGCCTCCGGGCAGGGAATTACGAGCAGTACTTC.

The rearrangement joins TRBV4-3 to TRBJ2-7, with 8 bases fitting TRBD1. This CDR3 comprises 15 residues. V gave up 0 bases and J gave up 6 bases; unmatched junction bases: 7. The germline V gene encodes CDR1 LGHNA and CDR2 YSLEER. CDR3: CASSQDWTGRSEQYF. In DNA, the CDR3 is TGCGCCAGCAGCCAAGATTGGACAGGGCGTTCCGAGCAGTACTTC.

The count of this clone is one. J is TRBJ2-1 and V is TRBV6-6, with D perhaps matching TRBD1 or TRBD2 (5 bases each). The CDR3 is 15 residues long. Trimming stripped 3 bases from V and 0 bases from J, with 9 bases between. Germline V gives CDR1 MNHNY, CDR2 SVGAGI (reference sequence). The CDR3 spells CASSYGGSSYNEQFF. CDR3 DNA: TGTGCCAGCAGTTATGGGGGAAGCTCCTACAATGAGCAGTTCTTC.

This rearrangement joins TRBV9 to TRBJ1-2; no definite D call. V was shortened by 1 base and J by 8 bases, with 9 bases between the two germline ends. Per the germline V gene, CDR1 is SGDLS and CDR2 is YYNGEE. The CDR3 loop spans 12 amino acids. The CDR3 DNA is TGTGCCAGCAGCGTACTAGGTGGGGGCTACACCTTC. Translated: CASSVLGGGYTF.

The chain joins TRBV2 to TRBJ2-7, with unresolved D. CDR1 and CDR2 (germline): SNHLY, FYNNEI. V dropped 6 bases and J dropped 0 bases, with 12 bases sitting between them. The CDR3 spans 14 residues. The CDR3 sequence: CASSRLVYSYEQYF. In DNA form, the CDR3 reads TGTGCCAGCAGCCGGCTAGTCTACTCCTACGAGCAGTACTTC.

The rearrangement uses TRBV28 and TRBJ1-2; 7 bases align to TRBD1. This CDR3 has 15 residues. CDR1 is MDHEN and CDR2 is SYDVKM in the germline V gene. V lost 6 bases and J lost 3; bases outside the gene matches: 10. CDR3 in DNA: TGTGCCAGCAGCGACCCGGGACAGCCTTACTATGGCTACACCTTC. This sequence encodes CASSDPGQPYYGYTF.

The chain links TRBV10-2 to TRBJ1-1, with 7 bases identical to TRBD1. Germline lookup yields CDR1 WSHSY and CDR2 SAAADI. V trimming: 6 bases; J trimming: 4 bases; junction bases outside the gene matches: 8. The CDR3 extends over 14 amino acids. CDR3 residues: CASRETGPSTEAFF. CDR3 nucleotide sequence: TGCGCCAGCAGGGAGACAGGGCCCAGCACTGAAGCTTTCTTT.

The chain combines TRBV5-1 with TRBJ2-3, with D unresolved. The CDR3 runs to 15 residues. Between the trimmed V and J ends, which lost 0 bases and 2 bases, there was a span of 10 bases. Germline V gene sequence: CDR1 SGHRS, CDR2 YFSETQ. CDR3: CASSLGQLNTDTQYF. CDR3 bases: TGCGCCAGCAGCTTGGGCCAGCTCAACACAGATACGCAGTATTTT.

This sequence joins TRBV6-6 and TRBJ1-5; no firm D call. Trimming took off 2 bases at V and 3 bases at J, with 11 bases between the two ends. This CDR3 comprises 15 residues. Germline CDR1 and CDR2: MNHNY and SVGAGI (reference sequence). Written as DNA, the CDR3 is TGTGCCAGCAGTTACGGGAGGCCCTACAATCAGCCCCAGCATTTT. Translation: CASSYGRPYNQPQHF.

The rearrangement joins TRBV4-1 to TRBJ2-7, with D maybe TRBD1 (6 bases). With 4 bases removed from V and 3 bases from J, the gap between germline ends came to 13 bases. This CDR3 comprises 14 residues. Germline V gene sequence: CDR1 MGHRA, CDR2 YSYEKL. CDR3 loop: CASSRQGGGYEQYF. The DNA of the CDR3 is TGCGCCAGCAGCCGTCAAGGGGGTGGCTACGAGCAGTACTTC.

The V and J genes are TRBV9 and TRBJ2-3; 7 bases match TRBD2. Germline V gene lookup returns CDR1 SGDLS and CDR2 YYNGEE. V gave up 3 bases and J gave up 7 bases; unmatched junction bases: 5. This CDR3 is built from 13 residues. The CDR3 here is CASSAGGAHTQYF. For the CDR3, the DNA is TGTGCCAGCAGCGCGGGGGGTGCCCATACGCAGTATTTT.

The V gene is TRBV7-9, the J gene TRBJ2-6; TRBD2 matches 7 bases. CDR1 is SEHNR and CDR2 is FQNEAQ in the germline V gene (reference sequence). This CDR3 region has 16 residues. Trimming removed 3 bases from V and 2 bases from J; junction bases left unmatched: 4. CDR3 in amino acids: CASSFGGRAGANVLTF. CDR3 coding DNA: TGTGCCAGCAGCTTCGGGGGGAGGGCTGGGGCCAACGTCCTGACTTTC.

The chain has TRBV4-2 and TRBJ2-3; TRBD2 agrees at 12 bases. This CDR3 spans 16 amino acids. Per the germline V gene, CDR1 is LGHNA and CDR2 is YNFKEQ. V shed 0 bases and J 4 bases; nucleotides not matched to a gene: 2. CDR3 amino acids: CASSQDRLAGADTQYF. CDR3 in DNA: TGTGCCAGCAGCCAAGACCGACTAGCGGGAGCAGATACGCAGTATTTT.

This clone was counted a single time. V and J are TRBV6-6 and TRBJ2-7; unclear D gene. Between the trimmed V and J ends, which lost 2 bases and 0 bases, there was a span of 8 bases. The CDR3 covers 14 residues. Germline values: CDR1 MNHNY, CDR2 SVGAGI (reference sequence). CDR3 loop: CASSYSTTSYEQYF. The CDR3 DNA reads TGTGCCAGCAGTTACAGCACGACCTCCTACGAGCAGTACTTC.

This sequence joins TRBV7-2 and TRBJ1-4; D is ambiguous. The CDR3 sequence is 15 residues long. Germline loops: CDR1 SGHTA, CDR2 FQGNSA. Trimming stripped 5 bases from V and 0 bases from J, with 10 bases between. CDR3 loop: CASSPQLATNEKLFF. The CDR3 region has the DNA TGTGCCAGCAGCCCACAGCTTGCAACTAATGAAAAACTGTTTTTT.

The chain carries TRBV9 and TRBJ1-1; D remains unclear. V lost 3 bases and J lost 0, with 9 bases in between. The CDR3 is 14 residues long. CDR1 and CDR2 from the germline V gene are SGDLS and YYNGEE. CDR3 region: CASSAQVLNTEAFF. The CDR3 nucleotides are TGTGCCAGCAGCGCTCAGGTTTTGAACACTGAAGCTTTCTTT.

The rearrangement uses TRBV4-1 and TRBJ2-1; TRBD2 matches at 7 bases. This CDR3 region has 14 residues. The V gene's germline CDR1 is MGHRA and CDR2 YSYEKL. J was trimmed by 8 bases and V by 0 bases; bases with no gene match: 4. CDR3 protein: CASSQDTAGDEQFF. The CDR3 DNA reads TGCGCCAGCAGCCAAGATACTGCGGGGGATGAGCAGTTCTTC.

The chain's CDR3 is CASSLTGGKDTQYF. In nucleotides, the CDR3 is TGTGCCAGCTCACTTACAGGGGGTAAAGATACGCAGTATTTT. The chain has TRBV18 and TRBJ2-3; 8 nucleotides align to TRBD1. The CDR3 spans 14 residues. V shed 4 bases, J shed 5 bases, and the junction held 5 bases outside the gene matches. Per the germline V gene, CDR1 is KGHSH and CDR2 is LQKENI.

This chain connects TRBV7-3 to TRBJ2-3, with 11 bases aligning to TRBD2. This CDR3 spans 15 amino acids. V dropped 4 bases and J dropped 7; count of bases not matched to a gene: 7. Germline loops: CDR1 SGHTA, CDR2 FQGTGA. The CDR3 nucleotides are TGTGCCAGCAGCTCAAGCACTAGCGGGAGTTATACGCAGTATTTT. As protein: CASSSSTSGSYTQYF. Full variable domain (remainder filled in from reference TRBV7-3 and TRBJ2-3): GAGVSQTPSNKVTEKGKYVELRCDPISGHTALYWYRQSLGQGPEFLIYFQGTGAADDSGLPNDRFFAVRPEGSVSTLKIQRTERGDSAVYLCASSSSTSGSYTQYFGPGTRLTVL.

V is TRBV18 and J is TRBJ2-7, with 10 bases fitting TRBD2. Germline V gene sequence: CDR1 KGHSH, CDR2 LQKENI. This CDR3 is built from 14 residues. The V and J ends lost 6 bases and 1 base, in that order; junction bases with no gene match: 3. Here the CDR3 reads CASSRTSGSYEQYF. In DNA, the CDR3 is TGTGCCAGCTCGCGGACTAGCGGTTCCTACGAGCAGTACTTC.

This chain's CDR3 is CASSLQGAYEQYF. The CDR3 DNA reads TGTGCCAGCAGCTTGCAGGGAGCCTACGAGCAGTACTTC. V and J are TRBV5-5 and TRBJ2-7; perhaps D is TRBD1 or TRBD2 (5 bases each). Germline V gene sequence: CDR1 SGHKS, CDR2 YYEKEE (reference sequence). CDR3 size: 13 residues. The V and J ends lost 1 base and 2 bases respectively, with 7 bases between them.

The chain couples TRBV4-2 to TRBJ2-1; D may be TRBD2 (6 bases). This CDR3 comprises 16 residues. Trimming removed 0 bases from V and 4 bases from J, with 13 bases in between. Germline lookup yields CDR1 LGHNA and CDR2 YNFKEQ. CDR3 sequence (DNA): TGTGCCAGCAGCCAAGAATCGGGACTTATATACAATGAGCAGTTCTTC. Encoded protein: CASSQESGLIYNEQFF.

The rearrangement joins TRBV4-1 to TRBJ2-2; possibly TRBD1 for D (6 bases). The V end was cut by 6 bases, the J end by 2 bases, with 16 bases between. Germline V gene sequence: CDR1 MGHRA, CDR2 YSYEKL. The length of the CDR3 is 16 residues. The CDR3 DNA is TGCGCCAGCAGGGATATGAGGGGGAAAAACACCGGGGAGCTGTTTTTT. Its protein product is CASRDMRGKNTGELFF.

The chain has TRBV7-9 and TRBJ1-4; TRBD1 might be the D (5 bases). Trimming left V 5 bases short and J 8 bases short, with 15 bases between. The germline CDR1 and CDR2 sequences are SEHNR and FQNEAQ (reference sequence). The CDR3 runs 14 residues. The CDR3 spells CASSLLRDEEKLFF. CDR3 bases: TGTGCCAGCAGCCTCCTCCGGGACGAAGAAAAACTGTTTTTT.

The chain recombines TRBV7-6 with TRBJ2-2; D is uncertain. This CDR3 has 15 residues. V lost 5 bases, J lost 1 base, and 11 bases lay in between. In germline, CDR1 is SGHVS, CDR2 FNYEAQ. DNA for the CDR3: TGTGCCAGCAGCCCAGAGCTAGAGAACACCGGGGAGCTGTTTTTT. Protein: CASSPELENTGELFF.

This chain joins TRBV5-1 and TRBJ1-5; possibly TRBD1 for D (6 bases). The germline CDR1 and CDR2 sequences are SGHRS and YFSETQ. The CDR3 covers 15 residues. V was pared by 6 bases and J by 0 bases, with 13 bases between. CDR3 sequence: CASKSGADSNQPQHF. CDR3 DNA sequence: TGCGCCAGCAAGTCAGGGGCAGATAGCAATCAGCCCCAGCATTTT.